This T cell receptor (beta chain) was found in a study of molecular identifiers for immune sequencing clone quantification. Preparation methods for the bulk TCR libraries were those previously described, with listed TCR primers. TCRdb analysed the PCR reads with MiXCR anew, one entry per CDR3 protein. The sample records about 630,000 distinct CDR3 sequences, less than 30% being singletons. Each library that profiled naive CD8 cells came from about 20,000 to 1,000,000 sorted cells with 10%, 30% or 50% RNA. The CDR3 spans 13 residues. Trimming left V 0 bases short and J 3 bases short, with 5 bases between. CDR1 and CDR2 from the germline V gene are SGHVS and FNYEAQ. This clonotype was counted between two and nine times.

The chain has TRBV7-6 and TRBJ1-1; no firm D call. The source of this sequence is a human donor in good health. Some libraries in this study had Jurkat cell RNA spiked in. Sequenced material: naive CD8+ T cells from blood, with Jurkat cell RNA spiked in. Noted subset: FACS-sorted CD8+CD4-CCR7+CD45RA+ naive T cells. CDR3 region: CASSLALYTEAFF. Written as DNA, the CDR3 is TGTGCCAGCAGCTTAGCGCTATACACTGAAGCTTTCTTT.